What follows are 29 T cell receptor beta chains derived from one specimen sequenced in a study of PD-1 blockade in classical Hodgkin lymphoma. The sample's time point: cycle 4 day 1 (C4D1), after around six weeks of nivolumab. Relapse after autologous stem cell transplantation occurred in every patient, and brentuximab vedotin exposure varied. Assay used: immunoSEQ multiplex PCR; TCRdb lists only in-frame clones, some missing. The table records tens of thousands of clones, just over 90% of them present only once. The input for sequencing was peripheral blood mononuclear cells (PBMCs), taken before the fourth cycle of nivolumab. The source of these receptors is a human donor with classical Hodgkin lymphoma.

The V and J genes are TRBV6-1 and TRBJ1-6; D is undetermined. The CDR3 contains 15 residues. V was trimmed by 11 bases and J by 6 bases, leaving 20 bases between them. CDR1 and CDR2 (germline): MNHNS, SASEGT. The CDR3: CAGRRVDLANSPLHF. The CDR3 region has the DNA TGTGCCGGACGTAGGGTGGATCTGGCTAATTCACCCCTCCACTTT.

The chain couples TRBV19 to TRBJ1-6, with TRBD1 identical over 8 bases. The germline V gene encodes CDR1 LNHDA and CDR2 SQIVND (reference sequence). V shed 10 bases, J shed 0 bases, and the junction held 5 bases outside the gene matches. The CDR3 covers 15 residues. DNA of the CDR3: TGTGCCACTTGGGACAGGAGCTCCTATAATTCACCCCTCCACTTT. This encodes CATWDRSSYNSPLHF.

This chain links TRBV28 with TRBJ1-5; the match to TRBD1 covers 9 bases. Germline V gene data show CDR1 as MDHEN and CDR2 as SYDVKM. The V segment lost 7 bases and the J segment 5 bases; nucleotides outside the gene matches: 12. The CDR3 runs to 16 residues. Here the CDR3 reads CASKPPGQGSYQPQHF. For the CDR3, the DNA is TGTGCCAGCAAACCCCCGGGACAGGGATCTTATCAGCCCCAGCATTTT.

The rearrangement uses TRBV30 and TRBJ2-5; tentatively, D is TRBD2 (6 bases). V gave up 0 bases and J gave up 5 bases, with 13 bases separating them. Germline V gene sequence: CDR1 GTSNPN, CDR2 SVGIG (reference sequence). This CDR3 comprises 14 residues. The DNA of the CDR3 is TGTGCCTGGAGTGTTGGGACTCCCGGCGAGACCCAGTACTTC. This codes for CAWSVGTPGETQYF.

The chain carries TRBV2 and TRBJ1-5, with D perhaps TRBD1 (5 bases). Germline loops: CDR1 SNHLY, CDR2 FYNNEI. V was pared by 3 bases and J by 9 bases, with 18 bases between. There are 15 residues in the CDR3. The CDR3 sequence is CASSDGAAGLGPQHF. CDR3 bases: TGTGCCAGCAGTGATGGGGCCGCGGGGTTGGGGCCCCAGCATTTT.

This chain connects TRBV5-6 to TRBJ1-2; D unresolved. Germline lookup yields CDR1 SGHDT and CDR2 YYEEEE. The CDR3 is 15 amino acids. Deletions cut 4 bases from V and 4 bases from J, with 17 bases between. The CDR3 nucleotides read TGTGCCAGCAGCGGCCCCTCGACGGAGGCCTATGGCTACACCTTC. Amino acid sequence: CASSGPSTEAYGYTF.

The J gene is TRBJ1-5, the V gene TRBV7-9, with 8 nucleotides matching TRBD1. Trimming removed 2 bases from V and 7 bases from J; junction bases left unmatched: 10. The CDR3 has 16 residues. The V gene's germline CDR1 is SEHNR and CDR2 FQNEAQ (reference sequence). The CDR3 loop is CASSLNRTGNSQPQHF. As DNA, the CDR3 is TGTGCCAGCAGCTTAAACAGGACAGGGAACTCCCAGCCCCAGCATTTT.

Here the CDR3 DNA reads TGTGCCAGCAGTTTATTGGGCAGGGCTAATTCACCCCTCCACTTT. Its translation: CASSLLGRANSPLHF. The chain recombines TRBV27 with TRBJ1-6, with a weak D call TRBD1 (5 bases). The CDR3 runs to 15 residues. V lost 1 base to trimming and J lost 6 bases, with 10 bases between them. Germline lookup yields CDR1 MNHEY and CDR2 SMNVEV (reference sequence).

The chain is built from TRBV7-9 and TRBJ2-3, with D possibly being TRBD1 (5 bases). CDR1 and CDR2 from the germline V gene are SEHNR and FQNEAQ (reference sequence). The CDR3 runs to 15 residues. Deletions cut 5 bases from V and 0 bases from J, with 12 bases between. CDR3 nucleotides: TGTGCCAGCAGCCTAAGACAGATTAGCACAGATACGCAGTATTTT. Translation: CASSLRQISTDTQYF.

The V gene is TRBV9, the J gene TRBJ2-1; 12 nucleotides line up with TRBD1. Germline CDR1 reads SGDLS; CDR2 reads YYNGEE. Trimming cost V 3 bases and J 5 bases; bases outside gene matches: 3. This CDR3 has 15 amino acids. The CDR3 bases are TGTGCCAGCAGCGCGGGACAGGGGGCTCACAATGAGCAGTTCTTC. This gives the protein CASSAGQGAHNEQFF.

The chain joins TRBV7-6 to TRBJ2-7; 10 bases agree with TRBD1. This CDR3 spans 14 amino acids. CDR1 and CDR2 (germline): SGHVS, FNYEAQ. The V and J ends lost 4 bases and 2 bases, in that order; junction bases with no gene match: 2. CDR3 nucleotides: TGTGCCAGCAGCTCCGGGACAGGGGCCTACGAGCAGTACTTC. This codes for CASSSGTGAYEQYF.

The J gene is TRBJ1-5, the V gene TRBV5-6; the D is unclear. Per germline, CDR1 SGHDT and CDR2 YYEEEE. V was pared by 0 bases and J by 5 bases, with 12 bases between. The CDR3 runs 15 residues. The CDR3 loop is CASSLEGSMDQPQHF. In DNA form, the CDR3 reads TGTGCCAGCAGCTTGGAAGGGAGTATGGATCAGCCCCAGCATTTT. Combining the CDR3 with reference TRBV5-6 and TRBJ1-5 gives the whole variable domain DAGVTQSPTHLIKTRGQQVTLRCSPKSGHDTVSWYQQALGQGPQFIFQYYEEEERQRGNFPDRFSGHQFPNYSSELNVNALLLGDSALYLCASSLEGSMDQPQHFGDGTRLSIL.

The chain has TRBV6-1 and TRBJ2-1; no clear D. This CDR3 has 19 amino acids. CDR1 is MNHNS, CDR2 SASEGT, per germline. V dropped 2 bases and J dropped 0 bases, with 20 bases sitting between them. The CDR3 loop reads CASSELGPDPPFSYNEQFF. CDR3 coding DNA: TGTGCCAGCAGTGAATTGGGCCCGGACCCCCCATTCTCCTACAATGAGCAGTTCTTC.

V usage is TRBV7-9 and J usage is TRBJ2-5; D call uncertain. CDR1 and CDR2 (germline): SEHNR, FQNEAQ (reference sequence). CDR3 length equals 13 residues. Trimming cost V 5 bases and J 5 bases, with 12 bases left between them. The CDR3 DNA follows: TGTGCCAGCAGCGCGGCCCGGGCGGAGACCCAGTACTTC. It is translated as CASSAARAETQYF.

This clone was seen a single time. This chain links TRBV6-6 with TRBJ2-7, with 7 bases identical to TRBD1. The germline CDR1 and CDR2 sequences are MNHNY and SVGAGI (reference sequence). Trimming took 5 bases from V and 2 from J; bases not matched to a gene: 6. This CDR3 has 14 residues. Here the CDR3 DNA reads TGTGCCAGCAGTAAAGGACAGGTACCCTACGAGCAGTACTTC. It codes for CASSKGQVPYEQYF.

The rearrangement uses TRBV7-6 and TRBJ2-5; the D gene could be TRBD1 or TRBD2 (5 bases each). The better agreement between TRBJ2-7 and the DNA end casts doubt on the J call. The CDR3 is made up of 16 amino acids. Germline CDR1 and CDR2: SGHVS and FNYEAQ. The CDR3 DNA reads as TGTGCCAGCAGCTTAGGGGGGAAGACAGCTTCCTACGAGCAGTACTTC. It is translated as CASSLGGKTASYEQYF.

The chain carries TRBV6-6 and TRBJ2-4; possibly TRBD2 for D (5 bases). The CDR3 is 12 residues long. Germline CDR1 and CDR2: MNHNY and SVGAGI (reference sequence). Deletions cut 0 bases from V and 15 bases from J, with 12 bases between. The CDR3 nucleotides are TGTGCCAGCAGTTACTCAAGTTCGAGCGGGTACTTC. Translation: CASSYSSSSGYF.

The chain joins TRBV30 to TRBJ2-7, with D unclear. The germline CDR1 and CDR2 sequences are GTSNPN and SVGIG (reference sequence). This CDR3 is built from 12 residues. Trimming took off 3 bases at V and 1 base at J, with 7 bases between the two ends. CDR3 in amino acids: CAWSDRSYEQYF. CDR3 nucleotide sequence: TGTGCCTGGAGCGACCGTTCCTACGAGCAGTACTTC. Looking up the rest from reference TRBV30 and TRBJ2-7 gives the full variable domain: SQTIHQWPATLVQPVGSPLSLECTVEGTSNPNLYWYRQAAGRGLQLLFYSVGIGQISSEVPQNLSASRPQDRQFILSSKKLLLSDSGFYLCAWSDRSYEQYFGPGTRLTVT.

The chain combines TRBV7-8 with TRBJ2-3; 13 nucleotides align to TRBD2. Trimming at V came to 1 base and at J to 2 bases, leaving 3 bases not matched to a gene. This CDR3 comprises 17 residues. Germline lookup yields CDR1 SGHVS and CDR2 FQNEAQ. CDR3 nucleotides: TGTGCCAGCAGCTTAGTCGGGACTAGCGGGACCACAGATACGCAGTATTTT. Its translation is CASSLVGTSGTTDTQYF. Supplemented by reference TRBV7-8 and TRBJ2-3, the full variable domain reads GAGVSQSPRYKVAKRGQDVALRCDPISGHVSLFWYQQALGQGPEFLTYFQNEAQLDKSGLPSDRFFAERPEGSVSTLKIQRTQQEDSAVYLCASSLVGTSGTTDTQYFGPGTRLTVL.

The chain couples TRBV7-6 to TRBJ2-2, with 12 bases that match TRBD1. Germline V CDR1 and CDR2: SGHVS, FNYEAQ. Germline trimming cut 5 bases from V and 6 bases from J; bases unmatched to any gene: 7. This CDR3 has 16 residues. The CDR3 region is CASSSTGTGGAGELFF. CDR3 nucleotides: TGTGCCAGCAGCAGTACCGGGACAGGGGGCGCCGGGGAGCTGTTTTTT.

The rearrangement links TRBV2 to TRBJ1-6, with TRBD1 matching 10 bases. J lost 10 bases, V lost 4 bases, and 7 bases had no gene match. CDR1 and CDR2 (germline): SNHLY, FYNNEI. The CDR3 runs 15 residues. This CDR3 reads CASSGMGTGASPLHF. In nucleotides, the CDR3 is TGTGCCAGCAGTGGAATGGGGACAGGGGCATCACCCCTCCACTTT.

The chain links TRBV28 to TRBJ1-5; 7 bases align to TRBD1. After removal of 4 bases from V and 1 base from J, the junction contained 10 bases not matched to a gene. The V gene's germline CDR1 is MDHEN and CDR2 SYDVKM. This CDR3 contains 17 residues. The CDR3 is CASSSIQGPVSNQPQHF. The CDR3 DNA sequence: TGTGCCAGCAGTTCCATACAGGGGCCCGTGAGCAATCAGCCCCAGCATTTT. Full variable domain (missing parts from reference TRBV28 and TRBJ1-5): DVKVTQSSRYLVKRTGEKVFLECVQDMDHENMFWYRQDPGLGLRLIYFSYDVKMKEKGDIPEGYSVSREKKERFSLILESASTNQTSMYLCASSSIQGPVSNQPQHFGDGTRLSIL.

This chain connects TRBV7-2 to TRBJ2-7; 13 positions agree with TRBD2. Trimming at V came to 5 bases and at J to 2 bases, leaving 6 bases not matched to a gene. The CDR3 has 16 amino acids. Per germline, CDR1 SGHTA and CDR2 FQGNSA. CDR3: CASSQTLAGGPYEQYF. The CDR3 DNA reads as TGTGCCAGCAGCCAGACACTAGCGGGGGGGCCCTACGAGCAGTACTTC.

The genes are TRBV7-9 and TRBJ2-7; TRBD2 is a possible D gene (5 bases). The germline V gene has CDR1 SEHNR and CDR2 FQNEAQ (reference sequence). The V end lost 4 bases, the J end lost 4 bases, and 11 bases lay between the germline ends. The CDR3 is 13 amino acids. The CDR3 nucleotides are TGTGCCAGCAGCTATCCACCGGGATACGAGCAGTACTTC. This translates into CASSYPPGYEQYF.

The CDR3 reads CASSLGLRGRLGEQYF. The CDR3 DNA is TGTGCCAGCAGCTTAGGGCTCAGGGGGCGCTTAGGGGAGCAGTACTTC. V is TRBV13 and J is TRBJ2-7; 8 positions agree with TRBD1. This CDR3 has 16 amino acids. Germline CDR1 is PRHDT and CDR2 is FYEKMQ (reference sequence). V lost 0 bases to trimming and J lost 7 bases; unmatched junction nucleotides: 11.

J is TRBJ2-1 and V is TRBV19; D may match TRBD1 or TRBD2 (5 bases each). The length of the CDR3 is 15 residues. Trimming took 7 bases from V and 2 from J, leaving 15 bases between them. Germline V gene sequence: CDR1 LNHDA, CDR2 SQIVND (reference sequence). The CDR3 reads CASTQRGSPYNEQFF. In DNA form, the CDR3 reads TGTGCCAGTACCCAACGGGGCAGTCCCTACAATGAGCAGTTCTTC. The variable domain in full, completed from reference TRBV19 and TRBJ2-1, reads DGGITQSPKYLFRKEGQNVTLSCEQNLNHDAMYWYRQDPGQGLRLIYYSQIVNDFQKGDIAEGYSVSREKKESFPLTVTSAQKNPTAFYLCASTQRGSPYNEQFFGPGTRLTVL.

The chain couples TRBV7-9 to TRBJ2-7; maybe TRBD1 (5 bases). This CDR3 is built from 12 residues. V lost 3 bases to trimming and J lost 5 bases, with 8 bases between them. The germline gives CDR1 SEHNR, CDR2 FQNEAQ (reference sequence). The CDR3 loop is CASSFREDEQYF. In DNA, the CDR3 is TGTGCCAGCAGCTTCAGGGAAGACGAGCAGTACTTC.

This chain joins TRBV27 and TRBJ1-1, with 7 bases fitting TRBD1. Germline V gene lookup returns CDR1 MNHEY and CDR2 SMNVEV (reference sequence). The ends lost 5 bases at V and 1 base at J; junction bases unmatched: 10. The CDR3 runs to 16 residues. DNA for the CDR3: TGTGCCAGCAGTCCGACGACAGGGTGGGAGAACACTGAAGCTTTCTTT. Translation gives CASSPTTGWENTEAFF.

The sample holds a few counts of this clone. The CDR3 DNA sequence: TGTGCCTGGAGTCTTGAGCGGGCCACTGAAGCTTTCTTT. This codes for CAWSLERATEAFF. The chain is built from TRBV30 and TRBJ1-1; the D is unclear. Germline V gives CDR1 GTSNPN, CDR2 SVGIG (reference sequence). The CDR3 covers 13 residues. V was trimmed by 2 bases and J by 4 bases, leaving 11 bases between them.